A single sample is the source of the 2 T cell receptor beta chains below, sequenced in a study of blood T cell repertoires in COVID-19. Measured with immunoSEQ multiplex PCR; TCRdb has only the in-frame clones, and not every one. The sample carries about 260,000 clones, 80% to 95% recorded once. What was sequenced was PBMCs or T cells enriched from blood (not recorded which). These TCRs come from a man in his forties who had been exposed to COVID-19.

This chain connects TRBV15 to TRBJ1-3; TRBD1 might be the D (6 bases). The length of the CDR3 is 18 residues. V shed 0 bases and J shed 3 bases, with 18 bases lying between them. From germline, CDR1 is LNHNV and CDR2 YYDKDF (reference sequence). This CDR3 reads CATSRDLGKQGGGNTIYF. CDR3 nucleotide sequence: TGTGCCACCAGCAGAGATCTAGGAAAACAGGGCGGTGGAAACACCATATATTTT.

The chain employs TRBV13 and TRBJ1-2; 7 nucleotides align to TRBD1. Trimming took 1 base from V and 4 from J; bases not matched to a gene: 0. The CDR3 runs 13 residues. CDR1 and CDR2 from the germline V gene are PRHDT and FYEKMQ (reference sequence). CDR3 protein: CASSLDRGYGYTF. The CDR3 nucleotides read TGTGCCAGCAGCTTAGACAGGGGCTATGGCTACACCTTC.